The 6 T cell receptor beta chains below all came from one sample that was sequenced in a study of blood T cell repertoires in COVID-19. Method: immunoSEQ multiplex PCR; TCRdb's copy keeps in-frame clones and lacks some. The data contain about 82,000 clones, approximately 86% of them seen just once; the ten biggest clones take up under 20%. Sequencing was carried out using peripheral blood. These receptors were taken from a man aged 80 or over with active or convalescent COVID-19.

The V gene is TRBV7-8, the J gene TRBJ2-3, with 9 nucleotides matching TRBD2. This CDR3 has 16 amino acids. Germline V gives CDR1 SGHVS, CDR2 FQNEAQ. J was trimmed by 7 bases and V by 5 bases; bases with no gene match: 13. The CDR3 loop reads CASSDELAGRSNTQYF. DNA of the CDR3: TGTGCCAGCAGCGACGAACTAGCGGGTCGTTCGAATACGCAGTATTTT.

V usage is TRBV2 and J usage is TRBJ1-5; 7 nucleotides align to TRBD1. CDR3 length: 19 amino acids. CDR1 SNHLY and CDR2 FYNNEI come from the germline V gene. V dropped 8 bases and J dropped 3; count of bases not matched to a gene: 22. CDR3: CASGTTTGRRRDLNQPQHF. CDR3 in DNA: TGTGCCAGCGGAACAACGACAGGGCGACGGCGGGACCTCAATCAGCCCCAGCATTTT.

For the CDR3, the DNA is TGTGCCAGCAGCCAAGAATTAAATCAGCCCCAGCATTTT. Its protein is CASSQELNQPQHF. The chain combines TRBV3-1 (or the pseudogene TRBV3-2) with TRBJ1-5; D unresolved. The CDR3 runs 13 residues. V lost 0 bases, J lost 4 bases, and 4 bases lay in between. Germline V CDR1 and CDR2: LGHDT, YNNKEL (reference sequence).

This sequence joins TRBV18 and TRBJ1-1, with 9 bases fitting TRBD1. V was pared by 3 bases and J by 4 bases, with 3 bases of the junction left unmatched. This CDR3 is 14 amino acids long. CDR1 KGHSH and CDR2 LQKENI come from the germline V gene. The CDR3 coding sequence is TGTGCCAGCTCACCCGGGACAGGGACCACTGAAGCTTTCTTT. It codes for CASSPGTGTTEAFF.

J is TRBJ1-1 and V is TRBV7-9; TRBD1 is a possible D gene (5 bases). The CDR3 consists of 14 residues. In germline, CDR1 is SEHNR, CDR2 FQNEAQ (reference sequence). V was clipped by 3 bases and J by 4 bases, with 12 bases between them. DNA for the CDR3: TGTGCCAGCAGCTTGGAGGGGTTAGGCACTGAAGCTTTCTTT. Its protein is CASSLEGLGTEAFF.

The chain couples TRBV6-2 or TRBV6-3 to TRBJ2-7; 8 bases line up with TRBD2. The CDR3 loop spans 13 amino acids. Losses at the gene ends were 2 bases for V and 6 bases for J; bases not matched to a gene: 3. Germline values: CDR1 MNHEY, CDR2 SVGEGT. CDR3 loop: CASSYRGGSEQYV. DNA of the CDR3: TGTGCCAGCAGTTACCGGGGGGGGAGCGAGCAGTACGTC.